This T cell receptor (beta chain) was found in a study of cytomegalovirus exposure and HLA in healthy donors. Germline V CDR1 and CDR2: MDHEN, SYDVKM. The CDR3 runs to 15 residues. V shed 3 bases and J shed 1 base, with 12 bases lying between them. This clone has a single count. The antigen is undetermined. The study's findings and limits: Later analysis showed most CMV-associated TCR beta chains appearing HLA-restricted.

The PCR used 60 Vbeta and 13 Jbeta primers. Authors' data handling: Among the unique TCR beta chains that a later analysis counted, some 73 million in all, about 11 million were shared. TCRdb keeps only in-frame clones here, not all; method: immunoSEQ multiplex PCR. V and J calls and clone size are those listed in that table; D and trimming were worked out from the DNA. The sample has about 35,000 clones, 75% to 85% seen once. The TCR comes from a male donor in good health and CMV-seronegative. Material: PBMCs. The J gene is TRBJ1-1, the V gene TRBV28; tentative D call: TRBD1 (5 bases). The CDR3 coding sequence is TGTGCCAGCAGTTTCGGTGACAGACCGAACACTGAAGCTTTCTTT. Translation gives CASSFGDRPNTEAFF.